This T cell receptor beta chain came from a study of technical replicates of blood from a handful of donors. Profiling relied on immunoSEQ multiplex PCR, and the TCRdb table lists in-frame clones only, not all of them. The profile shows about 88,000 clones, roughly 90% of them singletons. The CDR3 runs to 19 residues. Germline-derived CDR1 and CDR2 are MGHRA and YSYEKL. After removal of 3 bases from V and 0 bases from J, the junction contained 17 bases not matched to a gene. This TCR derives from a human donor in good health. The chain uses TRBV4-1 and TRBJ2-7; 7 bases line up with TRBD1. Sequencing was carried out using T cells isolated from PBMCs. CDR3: CASSHSQGPTKRYSYEQYF. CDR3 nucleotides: TGCGCCAGCAGCCACTCACAGGGGCCCACGAAGCGTTACTCCTACGAGCAGTACTTC.